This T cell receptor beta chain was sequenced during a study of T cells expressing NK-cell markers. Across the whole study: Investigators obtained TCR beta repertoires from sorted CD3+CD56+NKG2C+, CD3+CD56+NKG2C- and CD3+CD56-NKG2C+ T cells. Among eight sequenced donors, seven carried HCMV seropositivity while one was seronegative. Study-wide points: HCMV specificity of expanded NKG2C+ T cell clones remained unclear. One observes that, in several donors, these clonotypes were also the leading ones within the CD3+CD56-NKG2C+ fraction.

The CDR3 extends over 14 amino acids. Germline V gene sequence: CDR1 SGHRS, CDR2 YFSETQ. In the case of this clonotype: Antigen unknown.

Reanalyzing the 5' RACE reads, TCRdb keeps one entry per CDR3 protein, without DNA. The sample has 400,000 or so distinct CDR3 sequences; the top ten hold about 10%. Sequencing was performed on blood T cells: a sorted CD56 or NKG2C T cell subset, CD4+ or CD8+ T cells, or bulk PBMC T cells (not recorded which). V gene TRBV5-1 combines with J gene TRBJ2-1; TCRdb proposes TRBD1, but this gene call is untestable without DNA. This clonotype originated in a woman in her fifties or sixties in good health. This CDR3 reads CASSFRGGNDEQFF.